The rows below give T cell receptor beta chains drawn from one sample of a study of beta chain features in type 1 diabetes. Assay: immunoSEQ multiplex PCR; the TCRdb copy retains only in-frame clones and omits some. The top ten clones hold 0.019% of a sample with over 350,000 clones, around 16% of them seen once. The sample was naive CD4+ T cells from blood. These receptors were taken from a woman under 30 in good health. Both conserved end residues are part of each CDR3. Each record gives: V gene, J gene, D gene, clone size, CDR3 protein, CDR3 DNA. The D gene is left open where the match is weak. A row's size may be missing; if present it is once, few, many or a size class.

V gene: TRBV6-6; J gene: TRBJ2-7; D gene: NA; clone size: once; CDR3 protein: CASSYSVQGEEQYF; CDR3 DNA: TGTGCCAGCAGTTACTCGGTGCAGGGCGAGGAGCAGTACTTC
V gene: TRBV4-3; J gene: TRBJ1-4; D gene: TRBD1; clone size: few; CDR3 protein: CASSQPGDSNEKLFF; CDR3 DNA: TGCGCCAGCAGCCAGCCCGGGGACAGTAATGAAAAACTGTTTTTT
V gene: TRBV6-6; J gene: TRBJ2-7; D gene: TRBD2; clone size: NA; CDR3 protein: CASSYSGLAGDYEQYF; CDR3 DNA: TGTGCCAGCAGTTACTCTGGACTAGCGGGCGACTACGAGCAGTACTTC
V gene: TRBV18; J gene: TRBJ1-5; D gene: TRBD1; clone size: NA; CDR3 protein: CASSPTGDQPQHF; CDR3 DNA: TGTGCCAGCTCACCGACAGGGGATCAGCCCCAGCATTTT
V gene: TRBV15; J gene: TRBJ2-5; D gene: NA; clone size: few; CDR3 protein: CATSRDISFETQYF; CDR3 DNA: TGTGCCACCAGCAGAGATATTAGCTTCGAGACCCAGTACTTC
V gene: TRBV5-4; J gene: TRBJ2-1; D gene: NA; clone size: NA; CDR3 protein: CASSQRPDSYNEQFF; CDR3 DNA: TGTGCCAGCAGCCAGCGGCCAGACTCCTACAATGAGCAGTTCTTC
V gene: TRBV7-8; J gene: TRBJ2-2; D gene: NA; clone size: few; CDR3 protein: CASSRTWGANTGELFF; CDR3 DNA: TGTGCCAGCAGCCGTACTTGGGGAGCGAACACCGGGGAGCTGTTTTTT
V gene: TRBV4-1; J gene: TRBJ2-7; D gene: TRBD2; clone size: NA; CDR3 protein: CASSPSSGGGPYEQYF; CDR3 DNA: TGCGCCAGCAGCCCCTCCTCTGGGGGAGGGCCCTACGAGCAGTACTTC
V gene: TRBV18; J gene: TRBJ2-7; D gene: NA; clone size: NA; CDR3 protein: CASSPPTTGRVGEQYF; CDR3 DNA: TGTGCCAGCTCACCACCAACTACAGGGAGAGTAGGGGAGCAGTACTTC
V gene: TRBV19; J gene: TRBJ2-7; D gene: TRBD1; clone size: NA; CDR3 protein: CASSPGTGGNEQYF; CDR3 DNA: TGTGCCAGTAGTCCCGGGACAGGGGGCAACGAGCAGTACTTC
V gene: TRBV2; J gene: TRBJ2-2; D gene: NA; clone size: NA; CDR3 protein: CASSLSFTGELFF; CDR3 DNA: TGTGCCAGCAGTCTGAGTTTCACCGGGGAGCTGTTTTTT
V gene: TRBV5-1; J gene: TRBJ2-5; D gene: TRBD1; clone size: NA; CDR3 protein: CASSLAPGTGRETQYF; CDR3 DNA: TGCGCCAGCAGCTTGGCCCCCGGGACAGGGAGAGAGACCCAGTACTTC
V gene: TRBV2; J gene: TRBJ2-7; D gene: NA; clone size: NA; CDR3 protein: CASSEGGLDTREQYF; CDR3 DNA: TGTGCCAGCAGTGAAGGAGGACTTGATACCAGAGAGCAGTACTTC
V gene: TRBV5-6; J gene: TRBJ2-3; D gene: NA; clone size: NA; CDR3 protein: CASSGLGDTQYF; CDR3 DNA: TGTGCCAGCAGCGGGCTCGGAGATACGCAGTATTTT
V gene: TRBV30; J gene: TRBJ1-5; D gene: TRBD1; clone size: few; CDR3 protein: CAWSVPGTGGGQPQHF; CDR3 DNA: TGTGCCTGGAGTGTGCCCGGGACAGGGGGAGGTCAGCCCCAGCATTTT
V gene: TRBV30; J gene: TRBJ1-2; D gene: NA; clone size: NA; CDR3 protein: CAWSVTGLFHGYTF; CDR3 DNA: TGTGCCTGGAGTGTAACAGGGTTGTTCCATGGCTACACCTTC
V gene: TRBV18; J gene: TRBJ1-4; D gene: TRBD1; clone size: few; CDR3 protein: CASSRTGTENEKLFF; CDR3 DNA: TGTGCCAGCTCACGTACCGGGACAGAAAATGAAAAACTGTTTTTT
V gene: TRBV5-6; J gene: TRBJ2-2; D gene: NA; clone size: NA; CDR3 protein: CASSWGGGLNTGELFF; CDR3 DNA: TGTGCCAGCAGCTGGGGTGGAGGGCTGAACACCGGGGAGCTGTTTTTT
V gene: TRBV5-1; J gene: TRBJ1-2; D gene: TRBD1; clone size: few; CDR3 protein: CASSLEGQGNNGYTF; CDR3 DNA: TGCGCCAGCAGCTTGGAGGGACAGGGAAACAATGGCTACACCTTC
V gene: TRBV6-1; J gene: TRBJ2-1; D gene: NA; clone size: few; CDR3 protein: CASSDRLGEQFF; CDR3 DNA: TGTGCCAGCAGTGACAGGTTGGGTGAGCAGTTCTTC
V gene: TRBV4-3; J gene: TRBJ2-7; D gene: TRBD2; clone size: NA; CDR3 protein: CASSQIASGSGLYEQYF; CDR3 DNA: TGCGCCAGCAGCCAAATCGCTAGCGGGAGCGGCCTCTACGAGCAGTACTTC
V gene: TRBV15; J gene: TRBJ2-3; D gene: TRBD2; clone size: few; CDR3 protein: CATSRSRTSGRWTDTQYF; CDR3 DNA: TGTGCCACCAGCAGATCACGGACTAGCGGGAGATGGACAGATACGCAGTATTTT
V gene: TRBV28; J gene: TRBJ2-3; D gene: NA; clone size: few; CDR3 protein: CASSSPTPGGNTQYF; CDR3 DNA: TGTGCCAGCAGTTCCCCCACCCCCGGAGGTAATACGCAGTATTTT
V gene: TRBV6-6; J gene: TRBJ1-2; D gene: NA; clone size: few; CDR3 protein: CASISATNYGYTF; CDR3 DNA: TGTGCCAGCATAAGTGCGACTAACTATGGCTACACCTTC
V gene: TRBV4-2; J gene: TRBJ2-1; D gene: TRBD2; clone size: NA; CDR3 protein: CASSQDRLTSGSGNEQFF; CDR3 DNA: TGTGCCAGCAGCCAAGATAGGCTGACTAGCGGGAGTGGCAATGAGCAGTTCTTC
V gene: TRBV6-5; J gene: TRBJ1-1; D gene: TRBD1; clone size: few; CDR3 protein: CASRKGAMNTEAFF; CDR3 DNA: TGTGCCAGCAGGAAGGGGGCCATGAACACTGAAGCTTTCTTT
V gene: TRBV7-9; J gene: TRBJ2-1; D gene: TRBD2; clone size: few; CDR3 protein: CASSSSGSFSSYNEQFF; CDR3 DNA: TGTGCCAGCAGCTCTAGCGGGAGCTTCAGCTCCTACAATGAGCAGTTCTTC
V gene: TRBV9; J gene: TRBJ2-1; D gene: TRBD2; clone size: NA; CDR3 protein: CASSLIAGGPYNEQFF; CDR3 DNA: TGTGCCAGCAGCCTTATAGCGGGAGGGCCCTACAATGAGCAGTTCTTC
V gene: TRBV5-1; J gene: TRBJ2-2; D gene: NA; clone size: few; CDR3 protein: CASSPSGVATGELFF; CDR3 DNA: TGCGCCAGCTCGCCTTCCGGGGTCGCGACCGGGGAGCTGTTTTTT
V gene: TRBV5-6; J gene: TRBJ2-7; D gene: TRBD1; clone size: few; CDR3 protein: CASSLQGANTYEQYF; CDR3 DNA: TGTGCCAGCAGCTTACAGGGGGCTAACACCTACGAGCAGTACTTC
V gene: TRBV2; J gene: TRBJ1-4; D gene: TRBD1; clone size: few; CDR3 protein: CASSPQGIREKLFF; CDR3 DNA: TGTGCCAGCAGTCCACAGGGGATCAGGGAAAAACTGTTTTTT
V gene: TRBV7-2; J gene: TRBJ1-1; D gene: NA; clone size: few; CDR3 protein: CASSQGHQNTEAFF; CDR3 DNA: TGTGCCAGCAGCCAGGGACACCAGAACACTGAAGCTTTCTTT
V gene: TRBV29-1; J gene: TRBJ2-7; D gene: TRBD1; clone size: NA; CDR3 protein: CSALVAHQGVLNYEQYF; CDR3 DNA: TGCAGCGCCCTGGTGGCACATCAGGGGGTGTTGAACTACGAGCAGTACTTC
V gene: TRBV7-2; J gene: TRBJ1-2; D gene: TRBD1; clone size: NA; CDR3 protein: CASSLVGQPANYGYTF; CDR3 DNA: TGTGCCAGCAGCTTAGTGGGACAGCCAGCTAACTATGGCTACACCTTC
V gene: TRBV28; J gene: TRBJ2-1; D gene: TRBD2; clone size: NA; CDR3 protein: CASMTSGSIWSYNEQFF; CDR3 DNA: TGTGCCAGCATGACTAGCGGGAGTATATGGTCCTACAATGAGCAGTTCTTC
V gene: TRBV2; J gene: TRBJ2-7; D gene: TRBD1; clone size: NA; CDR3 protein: CASSGRDRGFYEQYF; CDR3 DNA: TGTGCCAGCAGTGGCCGGGACAGGGGCTTCTACGAGCAGTACTTC
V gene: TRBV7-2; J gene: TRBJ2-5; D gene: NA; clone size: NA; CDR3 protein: CASSRMQGLVETQYF; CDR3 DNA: TGTGCCAGCAGCAGAATGCAGGGTTTAGTAGAGACCCAGTACTTC
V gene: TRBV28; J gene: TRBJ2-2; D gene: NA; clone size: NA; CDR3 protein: CASSWPSGELFF; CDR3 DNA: TGTGCCAGCAGTTGGCCATCCGGGGAGCTGTTTTTT
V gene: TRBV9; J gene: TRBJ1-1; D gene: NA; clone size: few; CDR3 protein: CASSGRTRKSTEAFF; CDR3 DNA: TGTGCCAGCAGCGGCAGGACACGGAAGAGCACTGAAGCTTTCTTT
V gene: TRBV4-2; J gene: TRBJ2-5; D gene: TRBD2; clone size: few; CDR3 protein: CASSQQLAGGMETQYF; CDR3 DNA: TGTGCCAGCAGCCAGCAACTAGCGGGAGGGATGGAGACCCAGTACTTC
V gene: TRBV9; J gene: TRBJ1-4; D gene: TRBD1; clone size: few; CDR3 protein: CASGRTGTNEKLFF; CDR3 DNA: TGTGCCAGCGGGCGGACAGGAACTAATGAAAAACTGTTTTTT
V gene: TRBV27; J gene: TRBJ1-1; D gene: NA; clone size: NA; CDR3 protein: CASSLTGQMNTEAFF; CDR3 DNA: TGTGCCAGCAGTTTAACCGGACAGATGAACACTGAAGCTTTCTTT
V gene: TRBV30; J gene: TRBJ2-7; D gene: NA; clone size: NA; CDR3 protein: CAWTGYEQYF; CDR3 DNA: TGTGCCTGGACGGGGTACGAGCAGTACTTC
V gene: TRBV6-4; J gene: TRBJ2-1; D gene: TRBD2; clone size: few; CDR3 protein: CASSDSGGSIDEQFF; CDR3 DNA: TGTGCCAGCAGTGACAGTGGCGGGAGTATCGATGAGCAGTTCTTC
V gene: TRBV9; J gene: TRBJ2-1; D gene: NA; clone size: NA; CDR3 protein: CASSVGPRSYNEQFF; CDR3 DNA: TGTGCCAGCAGCGTAGGCCCGCGCTCCTACAATGAGCAGTTCTTC
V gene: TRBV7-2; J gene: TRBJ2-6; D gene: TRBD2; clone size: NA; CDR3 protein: CASSTRLAGGSGANVLTF; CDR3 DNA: TGTGCCAGCAGCACCAGACTAGCGGGAGGCTCTGGGGCCAACGTCCTGACTTTC
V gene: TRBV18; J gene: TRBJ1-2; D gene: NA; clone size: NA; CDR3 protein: CASSPPPGNGYTF; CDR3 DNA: TGTGCCAGCTCACCACCTCCCGGGAATGGCTACACCTTC